Shown below are 30 T cell receptor beta chains from a single sample sequenced in a study of blood T cell repertoires in COVID-19. Generated by immunoSEQ multiplex PCR, the TCRdb table keeps only in-frame clones and is missing some. The sample carries roughly 100,000 clones, about two thirds recorded once. The material sequenced was peripheral blood. All receptors come from a human donor with acute or convalescent COVID-19. The donor label of this sample is uncertain.

This clone was found once. This rearrangement joins TRBV10-2 to TRBJ2-3; TRBD1 is a possible D gene (6 bases). Between the trimmed V and J ends, which lost 4 bases and 4 bases, there was a span of 9 bases. CDR1 and CDR2 from the germline V gene are WSHSY and SAAADI. The CDR3 is 13 amino acids. Here the CDR3 reads CASSGGQSDTQYF. For the CDR3, the DNA is TGCGCCAGCAGTGGCGGACAGTCAGATACGCAGTATTTT.

The J gene is TRBJ2-7, the V gene TRBV24-1; perhaps TRBD1 as D (6 bases). V was pared by 2 bases and J by 4 bases, with 8 bases between. The CDR3 sequence is 13 residues long. Per the germline V gene, CDR1 is KGHDR and CDR2 is SFDVKD. In nucleotides, the CDR3 is TGTGCCACCAGTGATTGCGGACAGTACGAGCAGTACGTC. This sequence encodes CATSDCGQYEQYV.

The chain links TRBV4-1 to TRBJ1-5; possibly TRBD1 for D (5 bases). The CDR3 has 15 amino acids. Trimming stripped 3 bases from V and 5 bases from J, with 14 bases between. Germline CDR1 reads MGHRA; CDR2 reads YSYEKL. Here the CDR3 reads CASSQDTGSHQPQHF. CDR3 DNA sequence: TGCGCCAGCAGCCAGGACACCGGCAGCCATCAGCCCCAGCATTTT.

The chain is built from TRBV4-1 and TRBJ1-2; D may be TRBD1 (5 bases). Trimming took off 2 bases at V and 8 bases at J, with 15 bases between the two ends. This CDR3 contains 14 residues. Germline lookup yields CDR1 MGHRA and CDR2 YSYEKL. DNA of the CDR3: TGCGCCAGCAGCCAATTTTACCAGGGTACCGGCTACACCTTC. Residues: CASSQFYQGTGYTF.

The rearrangement links TRBV7-9 to TRBJ1-1, with 8 bases aligning to TRBD1. CDR3 length: 14 residues. The V segment lost 1 base and the J segment 5 bases; nucleotides outside the gene matches: 3. CDR1 and CDR2 (germline): SEHNR, FQNEAQ (reference sequence). This CDR3 reads CASSLGQGWTEAFF. CDR3 in DNA: TGTGCCAGCAGCTTAGGACAGGGGTGGACTGAAGCTTTCTTT.

The V and J genes are TRBV6-5 and TRBJ1-2; 9 nucleotides line up with TRBD1. V lost 8 bases to trimming and J lost 6 bases; unmatched junction nucleotides: 4. This CDR3 has 12 residues. Germline-derived CDR1 and CDR2 are MNHEY and SVGAGI. This CDR3 reads CASRDRVNGYTF. The CDR3 bases are TGTGCCAGCCGGGACAGGGTAAATGGCTACACCTTC.

This clone appeared a single time. One junction end does not reproduce the germline sequence, and a read error may be involved. The chain has TRBV28 and TRBJ1-5; the match to TRBD1 covers 7 bases. The CDR3 length is 16 residues. Germline V gives CDR1 MDHEN, CDR2 SYDVKM. CDR3 protein: CASTLAPRGKTEPQHF. CDR3 bases: TGTGCCAGCACTTTAGCCCCCAGGGGGAAGACGGAGCCCCAGCATTTT.

The V gene is TRBV6-1, the J gene TRBJ2-6; 7 bases match TRBD1. J gave up 0 bases and V 4 bases, and 9 bases lay outside the gene matches. Germline V gene data show CDR1 as MNHNS and CDR2 as SASEGT. The CDR3 loop spans 18 amino acids. CDR3 coding DNA: TGTGCCAGCAGTGCGACAGGGCTATTTATCTCTGGGGCCAACGTCCTGACTTTC. Translated, it gives CASSATGLFISGANVLTF.

Regarding this clone: Other DNA sequences in the sample encode the same CDR3. The J gene is TRBJ1-1, the V gene TRBV6-5, with 7 nucleotides matching TRBD1. The CDR3 is 11 residues long. Germline V CDR1 and CDR2: MNHEY, SVGAGI. After removal of 5 bases from V and 7 bases from J, the junction contained 1 base not matched to a gene. The CDR3 region has the DNA TGTGCCAGCAGTAGACAGGGTGAAGCTTTCTTT. Its translation is CASSRQGEAFF.

V is TRBV5-6 and J is TRBJ1-4, with TRBD1 matching 9 bases. The trim removed 4 bases at V and 11 bases at J, leaving 12 bases unmatched. The V gene's germline CDR1 is SGHDT and CDR2 YYEEEE. The CDR3 contains 15 residues. CDR3 amino acids: CASSQPGQGLEKLFF. The CDR3, as DNA: TGTGCCAGCAGCCAGCCGGGACAGGGACTAGAGAAACTGTTTTTT. Combining the CDR3 with reference TRBV5-6 and TRBJ1-4 gives the whole variable domain DAGVTQSPTHLIKTRGQQVTLRCSPKSGHDTVSWYQQALGQGPQFIFQYYEEEERQRGNFPDRFSGHQFPNYSSELNVNALLLGDSALYLCASSQPGQGLEKLFFGSGTQLSVL.

The gene calls are TRBV29-1 and TRBJ1-5; 7 positions agree with TRBD1. The CDR3 covers 14 residues. The germline CDR1 and CDR2 sequences are SQVTM and ANQGSEA. With V trimmed by 6 bases and J by 2 bases, 7 bases remained unmatched. The CDR3 protein is CSVNEGTGNQPQHF. The CDR3 DNA follows: TGCAGCGTCAACGAAGGGACAGGCAATCAGCCCCAGCATTTT.

The chain carries TRBV5-1 and TRBJ1-1; possibly TRBD1 for D (5 bases). Germline assignment: CDR1 SGHRS and CDR2 YFSETQ. This CDR3 has 15 amino acids. Trimming cost V 4 bases and J 0 bases, with 13 bases left between them. The CDR3 is CASSPLEGMNTEAFF. Written as DNA, the CDR3 is TGCGCCAGCAGCCCTTTGGAGGGGATGAACACTGAAGCTTTCTTT.

The chain uses TRBV3-1 (or the pseudogene TRBV3-2) and TRBJ1-1, with TRBD1 matching 7 bases. Germline V lookup: CDR1 LGHDT, CDR2 YNNKEL (reference sequence). The CDR3 is made up of 17 amino acids. V was clipped by 0 bases and J by 4 bases; unmatched bases: 11. CDR3 amino acids: CASSQESRTGRVTEAFF. The CDR3 DNA reads as TGTGCCAGCAGCCAAGAGTCACGGACAGGTAGAGTCACTGAAGCTTTCTTT.

This clone was found many times. The gene calls are TRBV12-3 or TRBV12-4 and TRBJ1-1, with 7 bases fitting TRBD1. The CDR3 runs 13 residues. V shed 3 bases and J 4 bases; nucleotides not matched to a gene: 2. The CDR3 bases are TGTGCCAGCAGTTTGACAGGGCCCACTGAAGCTTTCTTT. Protein product: CASSLTGPTEAFF.

The table lists this clone with a few counts. The chain employs TRBV5-1 and TRBJ2-7; D is possibly TRBD2 (6 bases). CDR1 is SGHRS, CDR2 YFSETQ, per germline. Trimming stripped 0 bases from V and 2 bases from J, with 15 bases between. This CDR3 has 16 amino acids. The CDR3 region has the DNA TGCGCCAGCAGCTTGGACAGGTCCGGGAGAACCTACGAGCAGTACTTC. Translating it yields CASSLDRSGRTYEQYF.

The rearrangement links TRBV7-9 to TRBJ1-2; D unresolved. Germline CDR1 is SEHNR and CDR2 is FQNEAQ (reference sequence). Trimming left V 5 bases short and J 5 bases short, with 6 bases between. This CDR3 spans 11 amino acids. In DNA form, the CDR3 reads TGTGCCAGCAGCGCGGGGTATGGCTACACCTTC. Its protein is CASSAGYGYTF.

This sequence joins TRBV19 and TRBJ1-1; D is perhaps TRBD1 (5 bases). CDR3 length: 13 amino acids. CDR1 is LNHDA, CDR2 SQIVND, per germline (reference sequence). The germline V and J ends were trimmed by 7 bases and 1 base, with 10 bases remaining between them. CDR3 in amino acids: CASNKGRNTEAFF. The DNA of the CDR3 is TGTGCCAGTAATAAGGGGCGGAACACTGAAGCTTTCTTT.

The chain uses TRBV6-6 and TRBJ2-5, with 8 bases aligning to TRBD1. This CDR3 has 15 residues. The ends lost 3 bases at V and 5 bases at J; junction bases unmatched: 8. The germline V gene has CDR1 MNHNY and CDR2 SVGAGI (reference sequence). The CDR3 here is CASSYGAGGLETQYF. For the CDR3, the DNA is TGTGCCAGCAGTTATGGGGCAGGGGGCCTGGAGACCCAGTACTTC.

The V call is TRBV30, the J call TRBJ2-1; 7 bases match TRBD2. V trimming: 6 bases; J trimming: 3 bases; junction bases outside the gene matches: 8. The germline V gene has CDR1 GTSNPN and CDR2 SVGIG (reference sequence). CDR3 length: 14 amino acids. In DNA form, the CDR3 reads TGTGCCTGTCTTGGGAGGGCGGACTACAATGAGCAGTTCTTC. As protein: CACLGRADYNEQFF.

The chain couples TRBV2 to TRBJ2-7; D is uncertain. Germline assignment: CDR1 SNHLY and CDR2 FYNNEI. Trimming removed 7 bases at V and 7 bases at J, with 17 bases between. The CDR3 is 13 residues long. The CDR3 protein is CASMYSQVWEQYF. Written as DNA, the CDR3 is TGTGCCAGCATGTACTCTCAGGTTTGGGAGCAGTACTTC.

This rearrangement joins TRBV5-1 to TRBJ2-5; perhaps TRBD2 as D (6 bases). Germline CDR1 is SGHRS and CDR2 is YFSETQ. The germline V and J ends were trimmed by 0 bases and 5 bases, with 20 bases remaining between them. The CDR3 runs 17 residues. The CDR3 spells CASSLADPGLTAETQYF. CDR3 sequence (DNA): TGCGCCAGCAGCTTGGCTGATCCGGGACTTACCGCGGAGACCCAGTACTTC.

This chain joins TRBV5-8 and TRBJ2-5; 7 bases line up with TRBD1. Germline lookup yields CDR1 SGHTS and CDR2 YDEGEE. After removal of 4 bases from V and 5 bases from J, the junction contained 5 bases not matched to a gene. The CDR3 runs to 13 residues. For the CDR3, the DNA is TGTGCCAGCAGCGGTGCCAGGGGGGAGACCCAGTACTTC. This codes for CASSGARGETQYF.

The table lists this clone with a few counts. The CDR3: CASSLDPGSDNEQFF. Written as DNA, the CDR3 is TGCGCCAGCAGCTTGGACCCGGGGTCCGACAATGAGCAGTTCTTC. The chain joins TRBV5-1 to TRBJ2-1; the D gene is possibly TRBD2 (5 bases). Per the germline V gene, CDR1 is SGHRS and CDR2 is YFSETQ. The CDR3 runs 15 residues. V dropped 0 bases and J dropped 5 bases, with 12 bases sitting between them. Full variable domain (rest looked up from reference TRBV5-1 and TRBJ2-1): KAGVTQTPRYLIKTRGQQVTLSCSPISGHRSVSWYQQTPGQGLQFLFEYFSETQRNKGNFPGRFSGRQFSNSRSEMNVSTLELGDSALYLCASSLDPGSDNEQFFGPGTRLTVL.

This clone came up a few times. The CDR3 nucleotides are TGCGCCAGCAGCCGAGTAACTAGCGGGAACTATGGCTACACCTTC. Translation gives CASSRVTSGNYGYTF. The chain links TRBV4-1 to TRBJ1-2, with D hard to call. The germline V gene has CDR1 MGHRA and CDR2 YSYEKL. The CDR3 is 15 amino acids. V shed 4 bases and J shed 2 bases, with 14 bases lying between them.

The J gene is TRBJ1-3, the V gene TRBV6-6, with unresolved D. The germline CDR1 and CDR2 sequences are MNHNY and SVGAGI (reference sequence). The CDR3 loop spans 15 amino acids. Trimming took 4 bases from V and 0 from J, leaving 10 bases between them. For the CDR3, the DNA is TGTGCCAGCAGTTTGAGGGCGCACTCTGGAAACACCATATATTTT. Translating gives CASSLRAHSGNTIYF.

This clone was seen once. The chain links TRBV9 to TRBJ2-5, with TRBD2 matching 10 bases. CDR1 and CDR2 (germline): SGDLS, YYNGEE. J was trimmed by 2 bases and V by 3 bases; bases with no gene match: 10. The CDR3 spans 17 residues. CDR3 region: CASSARGSGGFQETQYF. The CDR3 region has the DNA TGTGCCAGCAGCGCCCGTGGTAGCGGGGGGTTTCAAGAGACCCAGTACTTC.

The chain is built from TRBV7-9 and TRBJ1-6; D ambiguous. This CDR3 is built from 12 residues. Trimming took 5 bases from V and 10 from J, leaving 9 bases between them. Germline V gene data show CDR1 as SEHNR and CDR2 as FQNEAQ (reference sequence). CDR3 bases: TGTGCCAGCAGCCTGACGGAGTCACCCCTCCACTTT. Encoded protein: CASSLTESPLHF.

The sample holds many counts of this clone. This chain joins TRBV10-3 and TRBJ1-1, with 7 bases that match TRBD1. With V trimmed by 10 bases and J by 7 bases, 9 bases remained unmatched. The CDR3 is 12 amino acids. CDR1 and CDR2 from the germline V gene are ENHRY and SYGVKD. Here the CDR3 DNA reads TGTGCCACGCAAGACAGGGTTGGTGAAGCTTTCTTT. Its protein product is CATQDRVGEAFF.

The CDR3 protein is CASSVGQGLRNTEAFF. The CDR3 region has the DNA TGTGCCAGCAGCGTAGGGCAGGGGTTAAGGAACACTGAAGCTTTCTTT. The V gene is TRBV9, the J gene TRBJ1-1; D perhaps matches TRBD1 (6 bases). Germline V lookup: CDR1 SGDLS, CDR2 YYNGEE. The ends were cut back, 0 bases at V and 1 base at J, with 13 bases in the middle. This CDR3 is built from 16 residues.

The chain employs TRBV7-2 and TRBJ2-1; TRBD2 agrees at 9 bases. Germline V CDR1 and CDR2: SGHTA, FQGNSA. The CDR3 loop spans 17 amino acids. Losses at the gene ends were 0 bases for V and 7 bases for J; bases not matched to a gene: 10. The CDR3 DNA is TGTGCCAGCAGCTTAGCGCGGGGTCTAGCGGGGAAGAATGAGCAGTTCTTC. Amino acids: CASSLARGLAGKNEQFF.